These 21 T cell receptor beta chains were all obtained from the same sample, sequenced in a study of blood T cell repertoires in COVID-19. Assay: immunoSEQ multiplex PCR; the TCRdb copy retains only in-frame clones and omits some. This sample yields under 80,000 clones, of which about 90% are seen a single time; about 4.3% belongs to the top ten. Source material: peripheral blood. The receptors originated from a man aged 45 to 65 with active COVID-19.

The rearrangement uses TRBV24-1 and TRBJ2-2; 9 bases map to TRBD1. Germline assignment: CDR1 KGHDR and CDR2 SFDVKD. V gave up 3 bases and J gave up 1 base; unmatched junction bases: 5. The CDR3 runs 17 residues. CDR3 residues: CATSDPPGQGNTGELFF. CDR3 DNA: TGTGCCACCAGTGATCCTCCGGGACAGGGGAACACCGGGGAGCTGTTTTTT.

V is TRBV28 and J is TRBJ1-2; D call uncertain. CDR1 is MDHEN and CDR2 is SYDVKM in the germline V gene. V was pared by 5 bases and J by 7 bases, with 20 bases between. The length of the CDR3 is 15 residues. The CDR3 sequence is CASSKYTPNMVGYTF. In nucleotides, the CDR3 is TGTGCCAGCAGTAAATACACCCCAAATATGGTTGGCTACACCTTC.

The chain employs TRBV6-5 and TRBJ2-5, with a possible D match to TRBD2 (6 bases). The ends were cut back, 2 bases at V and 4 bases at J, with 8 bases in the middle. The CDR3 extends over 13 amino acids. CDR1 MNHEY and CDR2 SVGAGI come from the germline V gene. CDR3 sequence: CASSYPGGETQYF. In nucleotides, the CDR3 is TGTGCCAGCAGTTACCCCGGGGGAGAGACCCAGTACTTC.

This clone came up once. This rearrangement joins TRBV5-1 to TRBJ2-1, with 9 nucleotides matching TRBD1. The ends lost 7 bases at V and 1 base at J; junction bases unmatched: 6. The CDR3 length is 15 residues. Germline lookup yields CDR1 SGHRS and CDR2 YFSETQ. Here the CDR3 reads CASGRTGESYNEQFF. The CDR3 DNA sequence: TGCGCCAGCGGGCGGACAGGGGAATCCTACAATGAGCAGTTCTTC.

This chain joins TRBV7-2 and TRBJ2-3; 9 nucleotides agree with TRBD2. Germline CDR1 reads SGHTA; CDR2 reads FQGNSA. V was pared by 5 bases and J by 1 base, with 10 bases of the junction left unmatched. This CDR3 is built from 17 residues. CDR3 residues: CASSGLFSGGRTDTQYF. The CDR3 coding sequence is TGTGCCAGCAGCGGCCTCTTTAGCGGGGGACGCACAGATACGCAGTATTTT.

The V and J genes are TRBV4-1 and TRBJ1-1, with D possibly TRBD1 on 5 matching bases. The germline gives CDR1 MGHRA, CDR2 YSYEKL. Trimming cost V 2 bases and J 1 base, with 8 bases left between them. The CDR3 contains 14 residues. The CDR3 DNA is TGCGCCAGCAGCCAACGGACAAGGAACACTGAAGCTTTCTTT. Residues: CASSQRTRNTEAFF.

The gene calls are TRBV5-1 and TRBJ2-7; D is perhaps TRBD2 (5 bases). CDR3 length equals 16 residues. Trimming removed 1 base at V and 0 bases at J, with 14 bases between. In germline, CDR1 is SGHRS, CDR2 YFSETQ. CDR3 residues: CASSLFPSQSSYEQYF. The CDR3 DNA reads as TGCGCCAGCAGCTTGTTCCCTAGCCAATCCTCCTACGAGCAGTACTTC.

The CDR3 DNA reads TGTGCCAGTAGTCGCCGGACAGGGGTCGGCCAAGAGACCCAGTACTTC. It specifies CASSRRTGVGQETQYF. The chain has TRBV19 and TRBJ2-5, with TRBD1 matching 9 bases. Losses at the gene ends were 5 bases for V and 1 base for J; bases not matched to a gene: 8. The CDR3 spans 16 residues. CDR1 and CDR2 from the germline V gene are LNHDA and SQIVND (reference sequence).

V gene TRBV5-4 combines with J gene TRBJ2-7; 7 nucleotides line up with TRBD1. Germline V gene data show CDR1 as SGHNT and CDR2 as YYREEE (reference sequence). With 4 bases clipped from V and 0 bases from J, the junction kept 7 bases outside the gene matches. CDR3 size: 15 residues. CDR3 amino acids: CASSNAGTASYEQYF. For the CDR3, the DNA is TGTGCCAGCAGCAACGCCGGGACAGCCTCCTACGAGCAGTACTTC.

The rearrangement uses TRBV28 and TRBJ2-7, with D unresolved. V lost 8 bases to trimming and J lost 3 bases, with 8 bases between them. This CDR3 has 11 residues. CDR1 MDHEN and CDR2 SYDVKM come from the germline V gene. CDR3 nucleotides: TGTGCCAGCGTCTATAACTACGAGCAGTACTTC. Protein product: CASVYNYEQYF. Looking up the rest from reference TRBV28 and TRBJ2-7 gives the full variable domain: DVKVTQSSRYLVKRTGEKVFLECVQDMDHENMFWYRQDPGLGLRLIYFSYDVKMKEKGDIPEGYSVSREKKERFSLILESASTNQTSMYLCASVYNYEQYFGPGTRLTVT.

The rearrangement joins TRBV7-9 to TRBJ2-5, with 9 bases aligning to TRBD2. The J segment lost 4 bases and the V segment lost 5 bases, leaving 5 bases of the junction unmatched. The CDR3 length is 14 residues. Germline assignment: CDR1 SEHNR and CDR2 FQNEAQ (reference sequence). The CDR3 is CASSPEGLAETQYF. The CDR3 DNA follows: TGTGCCAGCAGCCCCGAGGGACTAGCAGAGACCCAGTACTTC.

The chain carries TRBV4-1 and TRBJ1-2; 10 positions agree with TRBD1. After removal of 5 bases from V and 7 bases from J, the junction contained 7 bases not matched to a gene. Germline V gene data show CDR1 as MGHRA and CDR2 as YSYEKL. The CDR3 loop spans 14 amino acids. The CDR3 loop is CASSNRDRGSGYTF. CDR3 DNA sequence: TGCGCCAGCAGCAACCGGGACAGGGGTTCTGGCTACACCTTC.

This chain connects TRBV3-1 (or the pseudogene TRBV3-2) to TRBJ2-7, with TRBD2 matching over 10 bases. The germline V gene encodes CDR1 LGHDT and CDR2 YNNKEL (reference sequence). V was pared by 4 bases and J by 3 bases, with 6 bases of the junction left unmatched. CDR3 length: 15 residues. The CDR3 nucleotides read TGTGCCAGCAGCCGGGCTTGGACTAGCGGCTACGAGCAGTACTTC. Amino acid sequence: CASSRAWTSGYEQYF.

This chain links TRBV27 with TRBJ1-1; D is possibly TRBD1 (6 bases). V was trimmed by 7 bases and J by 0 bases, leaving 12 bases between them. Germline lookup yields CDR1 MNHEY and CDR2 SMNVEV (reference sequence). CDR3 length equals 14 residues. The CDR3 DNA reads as TGTGCCAGCACCGAAGGGGGTTTGAACACTGAAGCTTTCTTT. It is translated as CASTEGGLNTEAFF.

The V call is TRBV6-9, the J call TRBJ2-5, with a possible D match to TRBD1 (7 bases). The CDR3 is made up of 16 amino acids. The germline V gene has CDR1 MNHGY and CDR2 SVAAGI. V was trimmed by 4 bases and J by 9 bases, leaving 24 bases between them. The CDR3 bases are TGTGCCAGCAGTTCCCTGGGACAGAAGGTTCCGGGGGCCCAGTACTTC. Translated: CASSSLGQKVPGAQYF.

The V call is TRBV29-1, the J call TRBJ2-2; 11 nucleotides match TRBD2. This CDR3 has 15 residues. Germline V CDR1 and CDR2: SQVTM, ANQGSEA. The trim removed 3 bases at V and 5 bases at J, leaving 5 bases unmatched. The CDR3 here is CSVDGSGGATGELFF. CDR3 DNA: TGCAGCGTTGATGGTAGCGGGGGGGCTACCGGGGAGCTGTTTTTT.

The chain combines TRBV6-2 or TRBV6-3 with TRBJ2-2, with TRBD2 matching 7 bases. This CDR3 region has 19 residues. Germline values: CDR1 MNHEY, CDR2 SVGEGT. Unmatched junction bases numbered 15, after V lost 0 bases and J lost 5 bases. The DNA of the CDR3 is TGTGCCAGCAGTTACTCCCCGGTCTGGAGCGGGGTCGTTACCGGGGAGCTGTTTTTT. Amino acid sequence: CASSYSPVWSGVVTGELFF.

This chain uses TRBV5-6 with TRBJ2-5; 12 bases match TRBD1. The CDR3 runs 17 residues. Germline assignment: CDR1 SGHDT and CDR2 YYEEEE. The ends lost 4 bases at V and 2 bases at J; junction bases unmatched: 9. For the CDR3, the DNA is TGTGCCAGCAGCGGCCCCGGGACAGGGGGCCGTCAAGAGACCCAGTACTTC. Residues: CASSGPGTGGRQETQYF.

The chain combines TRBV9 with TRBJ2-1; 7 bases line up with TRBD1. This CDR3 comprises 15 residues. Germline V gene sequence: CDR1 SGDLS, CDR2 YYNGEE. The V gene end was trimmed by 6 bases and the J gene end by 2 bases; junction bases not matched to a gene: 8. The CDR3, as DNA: TGTGCCAGCAACGCCCGGGACAGTCCCTACAATGAGCAGTTCTTC. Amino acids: CASNARDSPYNEQFF.

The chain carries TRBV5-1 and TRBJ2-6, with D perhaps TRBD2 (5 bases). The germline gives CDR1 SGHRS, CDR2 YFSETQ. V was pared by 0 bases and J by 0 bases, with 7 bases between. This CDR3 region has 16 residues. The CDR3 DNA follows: TGCGCCAGCAGCTTGGGGGAGAACTCTGGGGCCAACGTCCTGACTTTC. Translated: CASSLGENSGANVLTF.

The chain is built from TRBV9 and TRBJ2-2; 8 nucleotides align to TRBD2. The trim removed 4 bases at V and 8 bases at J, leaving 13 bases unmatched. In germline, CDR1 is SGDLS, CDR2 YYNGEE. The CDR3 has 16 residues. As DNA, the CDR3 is TGTGCCAGCAGCCCACGAAGGGCTAGCGGGCGGGGGGAGCTGTTTTTT. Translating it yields CASSPRRASGRGELFF.